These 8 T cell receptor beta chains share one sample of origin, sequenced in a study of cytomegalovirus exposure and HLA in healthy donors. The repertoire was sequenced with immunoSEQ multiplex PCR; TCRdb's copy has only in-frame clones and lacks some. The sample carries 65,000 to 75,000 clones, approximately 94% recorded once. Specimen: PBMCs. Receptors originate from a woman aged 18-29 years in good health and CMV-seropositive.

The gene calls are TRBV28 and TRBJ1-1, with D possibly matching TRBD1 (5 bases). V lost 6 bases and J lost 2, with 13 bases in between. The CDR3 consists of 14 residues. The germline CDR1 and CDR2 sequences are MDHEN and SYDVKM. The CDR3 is CASRSDRANTEAFF. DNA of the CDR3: TGTGCCAGCAGATCAGACAGAGCTAACACTGAAGCTTTCTTT.

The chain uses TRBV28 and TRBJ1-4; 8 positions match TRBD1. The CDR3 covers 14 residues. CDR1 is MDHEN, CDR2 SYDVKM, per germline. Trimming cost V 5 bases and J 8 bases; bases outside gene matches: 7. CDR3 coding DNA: TGTGCCAGCAGTGCCGGGACAGGATACGAAAAACTGTTTTTT. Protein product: CASSAGTGYEKLFF. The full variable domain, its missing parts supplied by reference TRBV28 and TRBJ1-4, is DVKVTQSSRYLVKRTGEKVFLECVQDMDHENMFWYRQDPGLGLRLIYFSYDVKMKEKGDIPEGYSVSREKKERFSLILESASTNQTSMYLCASSAGTGYEKLFFGSGTQLSVL.

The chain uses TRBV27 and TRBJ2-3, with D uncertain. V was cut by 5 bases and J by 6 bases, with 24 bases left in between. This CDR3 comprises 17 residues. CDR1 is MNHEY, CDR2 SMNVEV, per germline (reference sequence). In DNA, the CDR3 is TGTGCCAGCAGTGCCACTCGCCGTCGGGTTTTGTCGGATACGCAGTATTTT. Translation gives CASSATRRRVLSDTQYF.

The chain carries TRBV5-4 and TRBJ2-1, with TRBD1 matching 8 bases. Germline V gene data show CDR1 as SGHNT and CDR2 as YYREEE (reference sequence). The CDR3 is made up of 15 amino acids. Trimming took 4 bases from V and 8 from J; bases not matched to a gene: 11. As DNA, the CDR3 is TGTGCCAGCAGCACATACAGGGGGGAGATCGATGAGCAGTTCTTC. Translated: CASSTYRGEIDEQFF.

CDR3 sequence reads: CASSDGTEANYGYTF. CDR3 DNA sequence: TGTGCCAGCAGCGACGGGACAGAAGCTAACTATGGCTACACCTTC. This chain uses TRBV2 with TRBJ1-2; 7 nucleotides align to TRBD1. Germline CDR1 reads SNHLY; CDR2 reads FYNNEI. This CDR3 region has 15 residues. With 6 bases clipped from V and 0 bases from J, the junction kept 7 bases outside the gene matches. Filled out from reference TRBV2 and TRBJ1-2, the complete variable domain reads EPEVTQTPSHQVTQMGQEVILRCVPISNHLYFYWYRQILGQKVEFLVSFYNNEISEKSEIFDDQFSVERPDGSNFTLKIRSTKLEDSAMYFCASSDGTEANYGYTFGSGTRLTVV.

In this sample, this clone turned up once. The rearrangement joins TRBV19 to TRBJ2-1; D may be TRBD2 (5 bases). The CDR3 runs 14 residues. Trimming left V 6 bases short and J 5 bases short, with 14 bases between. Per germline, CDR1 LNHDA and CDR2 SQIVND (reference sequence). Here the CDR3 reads CASRERSYDNEQFF. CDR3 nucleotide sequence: TGTGCCAGTAGGGAGCGGTCATACGACAATGAGCAGTTCTTC.

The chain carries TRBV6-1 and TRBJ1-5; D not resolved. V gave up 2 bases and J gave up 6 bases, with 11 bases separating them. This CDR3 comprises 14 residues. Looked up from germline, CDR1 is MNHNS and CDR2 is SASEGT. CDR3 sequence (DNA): TGTGCCAGCAGTGAACTGGGAGCTAGTCAGCCCCAGCATTTT. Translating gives CASSELGASQPQHF.

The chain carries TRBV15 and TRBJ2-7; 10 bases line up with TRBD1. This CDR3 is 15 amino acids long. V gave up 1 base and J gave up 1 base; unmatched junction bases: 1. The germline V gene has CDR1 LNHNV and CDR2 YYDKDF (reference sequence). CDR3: CATSRGTGGSYEQYF. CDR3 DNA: TGTGCCACCAGCAGAGGGACAGGGGGGTCCTACGAGCAGTACTTC.